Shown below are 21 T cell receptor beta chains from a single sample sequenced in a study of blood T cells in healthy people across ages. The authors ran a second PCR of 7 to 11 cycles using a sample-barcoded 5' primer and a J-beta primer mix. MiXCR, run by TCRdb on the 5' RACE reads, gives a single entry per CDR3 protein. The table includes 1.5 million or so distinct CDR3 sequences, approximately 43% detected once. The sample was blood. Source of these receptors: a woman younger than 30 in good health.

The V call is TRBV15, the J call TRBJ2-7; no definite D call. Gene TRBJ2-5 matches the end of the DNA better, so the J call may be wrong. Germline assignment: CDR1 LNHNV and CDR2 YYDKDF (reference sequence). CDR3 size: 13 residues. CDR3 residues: CATSRDLRETQYF. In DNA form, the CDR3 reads TGTGCCACCAGCAGAGATCTGCGGGAGACCCAGTACTTC.

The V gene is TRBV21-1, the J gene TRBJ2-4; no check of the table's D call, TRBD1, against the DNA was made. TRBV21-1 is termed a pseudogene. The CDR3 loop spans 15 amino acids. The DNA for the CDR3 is TGTGCCAGCAGGGGACAGCTAACTATCAAAAACATTCAGTACTTC. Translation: CASRGQLTIKNIQYF.

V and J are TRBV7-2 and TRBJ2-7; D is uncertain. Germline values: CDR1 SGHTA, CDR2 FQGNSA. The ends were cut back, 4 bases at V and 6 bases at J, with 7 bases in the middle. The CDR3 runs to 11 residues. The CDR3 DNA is TGTGCCAGCAGCTCTGCTACCGAGCAGTACTTC. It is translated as CASSSATEQYF.

CDR3 DNA sequence: TGTGCCACCAGCCCGACACCAGCGGGAGCAGATACGCAGTATTTT. Protein product: CATSPTPAGADTQYF. The genes are TRBV15 and TRBJ2-3, with TRBD2 matching 8 bases. There are 15 residues in the CDR3. The ends lost 5 bases at V and 4 bases at J; junction bases unmatched: 8. Germline V lookup: CDR1 LNHNV, CDR2 YYDKDF (reference sequence). Looking up the rest from reference TRBV15 and TRBJ2-3 gives the full variable domain: DAMVIQNPRYQVTQFGKPVTLSCSQTLNHNVMYWYQQKSSQAPKLLFHYYDKDFNNEADTPDNFQSRRPNTSFCFLDIRSPGLGDTAMYLCATSPTPAGADTQYFGPGTRLTVL.

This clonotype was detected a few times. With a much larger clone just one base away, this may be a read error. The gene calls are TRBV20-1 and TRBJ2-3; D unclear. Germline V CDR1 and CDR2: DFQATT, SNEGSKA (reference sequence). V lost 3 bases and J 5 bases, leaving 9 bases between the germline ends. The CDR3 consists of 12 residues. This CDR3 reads CSASDLGDTQYF. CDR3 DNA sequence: TGCAGTGCTAGTGACCTCGGAGATACGCAGTATTTT.

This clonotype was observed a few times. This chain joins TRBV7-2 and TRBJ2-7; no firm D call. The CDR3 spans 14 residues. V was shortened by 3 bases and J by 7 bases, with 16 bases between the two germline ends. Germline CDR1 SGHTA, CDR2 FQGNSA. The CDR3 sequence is CASSFRVEAPEQYF. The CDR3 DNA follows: TGTGCCAGCAGCTTTAGAGTAGAGGCCCCAGAGCAGTACTTC.

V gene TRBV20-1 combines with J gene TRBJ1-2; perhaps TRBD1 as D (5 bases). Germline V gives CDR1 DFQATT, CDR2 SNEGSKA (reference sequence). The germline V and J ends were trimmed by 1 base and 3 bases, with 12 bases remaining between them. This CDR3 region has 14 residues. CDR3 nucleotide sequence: TGCAGTGCTAGAGTAACGAGGGGATACTATGGCTACACCTTC. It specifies CSARVTRGYYGYTF.

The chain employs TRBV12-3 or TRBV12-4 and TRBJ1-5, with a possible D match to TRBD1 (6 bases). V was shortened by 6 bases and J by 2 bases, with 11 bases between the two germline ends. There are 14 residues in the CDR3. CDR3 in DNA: TGTGCCAGCAGCCAGACAGGACGCAATCAGCCCCAGCATTTT. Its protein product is CASSQTGRNQPQHF.

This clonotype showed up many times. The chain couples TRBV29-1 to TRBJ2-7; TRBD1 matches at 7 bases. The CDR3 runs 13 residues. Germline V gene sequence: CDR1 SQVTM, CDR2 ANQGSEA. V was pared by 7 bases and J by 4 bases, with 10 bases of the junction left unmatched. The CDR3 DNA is TGCAGCGCGCGAACCGGGACAGATTACGAGCAGTACTTC. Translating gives CSARTGTDYEQYF.

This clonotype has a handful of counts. The DNA for the CDR3 is TGTGCCAGCCTACTCGGTAGGGCCCCGGATACGCAGTATTTT. This gives the protein CASLLGRAPDTQYF. V gene TRBV7-2 combines with J gene TRBJ2-3; D is unresolved. Trimming cost V 8 bases and J 6 bases, with 18 bases left between them. This CDR3 has 14 residues. In germline, CDR1 is SGHTA, CDR2 FQGNSA.

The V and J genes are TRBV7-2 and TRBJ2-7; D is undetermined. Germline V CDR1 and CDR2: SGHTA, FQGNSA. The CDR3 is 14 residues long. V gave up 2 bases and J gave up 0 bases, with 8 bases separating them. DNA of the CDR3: TGTGCCAGCAGCTTAAGGGCAACCTCCTACGAGCAGTACTTC. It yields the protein CASSLRATSYEQYF.

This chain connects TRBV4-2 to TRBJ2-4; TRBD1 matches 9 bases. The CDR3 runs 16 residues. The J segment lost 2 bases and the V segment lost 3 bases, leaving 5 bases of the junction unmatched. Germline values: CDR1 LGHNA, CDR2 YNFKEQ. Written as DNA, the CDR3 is TGTGCCAGCAGCCAGCAACAGGGGGCGACCAAAAACATTCAGTACTTC. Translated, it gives CASSQQQGATKNIQYF.

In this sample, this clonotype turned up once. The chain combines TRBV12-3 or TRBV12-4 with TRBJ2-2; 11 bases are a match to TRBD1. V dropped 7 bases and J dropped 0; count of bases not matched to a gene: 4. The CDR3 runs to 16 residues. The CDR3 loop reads CASTLGQGANTGELFF. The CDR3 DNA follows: TGTGCCAGCACCCTGGGACAGGGGGCGAACACCGGGGAGCTGTTTTTT.

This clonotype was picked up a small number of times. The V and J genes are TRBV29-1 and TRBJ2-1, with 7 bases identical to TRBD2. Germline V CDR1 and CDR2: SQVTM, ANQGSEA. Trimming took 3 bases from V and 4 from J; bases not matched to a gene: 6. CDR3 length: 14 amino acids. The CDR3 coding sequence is TGCAGCGTTGATGTAGCGGGCACTTACAATGAGCAGTTCTTC. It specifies CSVDVAGTYNEQFF.

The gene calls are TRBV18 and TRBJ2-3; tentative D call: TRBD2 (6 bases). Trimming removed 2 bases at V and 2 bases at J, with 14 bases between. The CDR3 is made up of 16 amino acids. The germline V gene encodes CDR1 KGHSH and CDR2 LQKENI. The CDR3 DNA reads TGTGCCAGCTCACCAGGCCTAGCGTTTTCCACAGATACGCAGTATTTT. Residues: CASSPGLAFSTDTQYF.

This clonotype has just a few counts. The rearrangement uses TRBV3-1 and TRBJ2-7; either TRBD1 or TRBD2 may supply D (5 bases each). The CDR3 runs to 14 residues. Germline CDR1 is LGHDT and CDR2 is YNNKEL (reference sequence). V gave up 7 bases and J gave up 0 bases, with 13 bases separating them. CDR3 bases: TGTGCCAGCACCCTCCGGGGCTACTCCTACGAGCAGTACTTC. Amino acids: CASTLRGYSYEQYF.

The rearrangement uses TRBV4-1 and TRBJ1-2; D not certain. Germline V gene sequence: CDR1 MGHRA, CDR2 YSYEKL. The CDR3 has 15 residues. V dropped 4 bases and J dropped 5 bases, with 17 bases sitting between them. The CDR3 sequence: CASSPTGLALYGYTF. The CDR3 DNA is TGCGCCAGCAGCCCCACCGGACTGGCACTTTATGGCTACACCTTC.

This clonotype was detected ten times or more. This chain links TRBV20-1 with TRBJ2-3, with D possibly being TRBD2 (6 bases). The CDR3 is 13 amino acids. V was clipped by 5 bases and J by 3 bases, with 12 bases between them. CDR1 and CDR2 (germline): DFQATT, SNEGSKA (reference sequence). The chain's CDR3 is CSAGPSDTDTQYF. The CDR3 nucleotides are TGCAGTGCTGGCCCTAGCGATACAGATACGCAGTATTTT.

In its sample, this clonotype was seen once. The CDR3 spells CASNSGLEAHSSYNEQFF. The CDR3, as DNA: TGTGCCAGCAACAGCGGACTAGAGGCCCACAGCTCCTACAATGAGCAGTTCTTC. The V call is TRBV6-1, the J call TRBJ2-1; 7 bases map to TRBD2. Germline CDR1 is MNHNS and CDR2 is SASEGT. The J segment lost 0 bases and the V segment lost 7 bases, leaving 15 bases of the junction unmatched. CDR3 size: 18 residues.

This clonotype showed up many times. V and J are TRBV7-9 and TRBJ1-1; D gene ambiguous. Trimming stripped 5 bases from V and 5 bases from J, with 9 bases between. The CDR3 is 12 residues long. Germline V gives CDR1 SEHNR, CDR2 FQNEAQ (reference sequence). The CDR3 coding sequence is TGTGCCAGCAGCCCAGGAGAAACTGAAGCTTTCTTT. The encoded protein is CASSPGETEAFF.

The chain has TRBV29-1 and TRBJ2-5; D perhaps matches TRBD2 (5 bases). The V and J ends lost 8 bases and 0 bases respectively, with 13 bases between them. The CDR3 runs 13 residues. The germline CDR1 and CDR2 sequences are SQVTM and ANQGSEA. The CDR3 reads CSTYRGNQETQYF. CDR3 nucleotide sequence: TGCAGCACCTACAGAGGGAACCAAGAGACCCAGTACTTC.